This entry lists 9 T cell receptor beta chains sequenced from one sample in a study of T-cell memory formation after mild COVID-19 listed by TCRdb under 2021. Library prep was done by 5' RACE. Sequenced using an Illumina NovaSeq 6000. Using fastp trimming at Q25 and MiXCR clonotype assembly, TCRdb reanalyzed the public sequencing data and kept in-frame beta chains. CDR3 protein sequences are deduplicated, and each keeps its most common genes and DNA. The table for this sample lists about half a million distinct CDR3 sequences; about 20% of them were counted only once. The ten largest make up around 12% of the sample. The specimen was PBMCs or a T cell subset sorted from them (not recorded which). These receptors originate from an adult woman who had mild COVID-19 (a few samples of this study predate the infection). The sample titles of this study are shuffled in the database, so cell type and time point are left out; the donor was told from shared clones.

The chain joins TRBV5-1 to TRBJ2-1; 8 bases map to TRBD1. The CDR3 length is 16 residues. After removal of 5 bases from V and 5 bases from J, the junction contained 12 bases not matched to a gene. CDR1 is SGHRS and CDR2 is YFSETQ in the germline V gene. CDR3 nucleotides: TGCGCCAGCAGACTTGTAGGACAGGGTTACCACAATGAGCAGTTCTTC. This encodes CASRLVGQGYHNEQFF.

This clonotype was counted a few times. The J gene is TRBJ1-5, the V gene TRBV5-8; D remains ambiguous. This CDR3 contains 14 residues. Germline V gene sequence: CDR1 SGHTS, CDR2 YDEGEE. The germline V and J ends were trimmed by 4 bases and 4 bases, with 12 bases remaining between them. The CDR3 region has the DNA TGTGCCAGCAGCCGTGAAGCGACGAATCAGCCCCAGCATTTT. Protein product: CASSREATNQPQHF.

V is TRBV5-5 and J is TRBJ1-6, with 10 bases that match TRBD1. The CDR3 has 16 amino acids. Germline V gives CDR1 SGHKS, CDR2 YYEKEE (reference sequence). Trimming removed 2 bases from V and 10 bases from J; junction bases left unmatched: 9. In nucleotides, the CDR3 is TGTGCCAGCAGCTTTGCCACCGGGACAGGGGCCTCACCCCTCCACTTT. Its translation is CASSFATGTGASPLHF.

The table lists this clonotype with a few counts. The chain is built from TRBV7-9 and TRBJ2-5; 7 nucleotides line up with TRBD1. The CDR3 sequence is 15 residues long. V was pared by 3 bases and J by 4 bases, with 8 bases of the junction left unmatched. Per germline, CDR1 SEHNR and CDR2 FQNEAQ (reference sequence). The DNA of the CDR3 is TGTGCCAGCAGCTTGGGGGACAGACAAGTAGAGACCCAGTACTTC. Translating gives CASSLGDRQVETQYF. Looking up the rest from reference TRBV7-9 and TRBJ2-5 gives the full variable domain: DTGVSQNPRHKITKRGQNVTFRCDPISEHNRLYWYRQTLGQGPEFLTYFQNEAQLEKSRLLSDRFSAERPKGSFSTLEIQRTEQGDSAMYLCASSLGDRQVETQYFGPGTRLLVL.

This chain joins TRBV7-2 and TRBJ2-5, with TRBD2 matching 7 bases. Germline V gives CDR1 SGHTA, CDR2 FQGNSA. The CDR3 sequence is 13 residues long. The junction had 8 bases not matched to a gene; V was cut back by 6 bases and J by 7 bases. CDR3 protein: CASSPGREGTQYF. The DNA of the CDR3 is TGTGCCAGCAGTCCCGGCAGGGAGGGGACCCAGTACTTC. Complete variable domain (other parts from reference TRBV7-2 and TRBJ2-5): GAGVSQSPSNKVTEKGKDVELRCDPISGHTALYWYRQSLGQGLEFLIYFQGNSAPDKSGLPSDRFSAERTGGSVSTLTIQRTQQEDSAVYLCASSPGREGTQYFGPGTRLLVL.

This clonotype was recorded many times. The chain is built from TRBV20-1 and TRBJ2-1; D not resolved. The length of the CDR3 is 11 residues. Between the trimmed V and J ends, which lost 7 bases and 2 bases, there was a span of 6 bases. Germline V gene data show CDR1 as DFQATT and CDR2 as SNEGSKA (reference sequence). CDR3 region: CSVETYNEQFF. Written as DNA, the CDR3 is TGCAGTGTAGAGACCTACAATGAGCAGTTCTTC.

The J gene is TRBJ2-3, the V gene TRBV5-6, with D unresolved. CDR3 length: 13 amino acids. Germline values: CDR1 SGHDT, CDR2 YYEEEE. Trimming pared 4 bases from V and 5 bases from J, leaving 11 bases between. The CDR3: CASSAEMEDTQYF. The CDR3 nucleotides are TGTGCCAGCAGCGCGGAAATGGAAGATACGCAGTATTTT. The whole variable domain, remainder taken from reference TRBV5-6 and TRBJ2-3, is DAGVTQSPTHLIKTRGQQVTLRCSPKSGHDTVSWYQQALGQGPQFIFQYYEEEERQRGNFPDRFSGHQFPNYSSELNVNALLLGDSALYLCASSAEMEDTQYFGPGTRLTVL.

The CDR3 nucleotides are TGTGCCAGCAGCTATGATACTACAGGGTCCTTGGTACGCTCCGAGCAGTACTTC. This translates into CASSYDTTGSLVRSEQYF. This chain links TRBV5-6 with TRBJ2-7, with D possibly TRBD1 on 6 matching bases. Deletions cut 3 bases from V and 6 bases from J, with 28 bases between. This CDR3 contains 18 residues. Germline-derived CDR1 and CDR2 are SGHDT and YYEEEE.

CDR3 bases: TGCAGCGTTGTGGACCCGGGAAACTATGGCTACACCTTC. Its protein is CSVVDPGNYGYTF. This sequence joins TRBV29-1 and TRBJ1-2; D is undetermined. The germline V gene encodes CDR1 SQVTM and CDR2 ANQGSEA. The CDR3 sequence is 13 residues long. Trimming stripped 4 bases from V and 2 bases from J, with 11 bases between. Complete variable domain (other parts from reference TRBV29-1 and TRBJ1-2): SAVISQKPSRDICQRGTSLTIQCQVDSQVTMMFWYRQQPGQSLTLIATANQGSEATYESGFVIDKFPISRPNLTFSTLTVSNMSPEDSSIYLCSVVDPGNYGYTFGSGTRLTVV.